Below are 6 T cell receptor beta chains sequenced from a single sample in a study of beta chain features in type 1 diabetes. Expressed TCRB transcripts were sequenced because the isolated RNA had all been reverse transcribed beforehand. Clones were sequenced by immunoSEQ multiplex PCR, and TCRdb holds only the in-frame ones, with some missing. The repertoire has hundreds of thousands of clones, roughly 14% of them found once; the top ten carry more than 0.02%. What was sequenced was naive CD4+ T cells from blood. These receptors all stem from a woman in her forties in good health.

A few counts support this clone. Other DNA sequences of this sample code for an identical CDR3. CDR3 sequence (DNA): TGTGCCAGCTCTCCGGGACAGGCCCAAGAGACCCAGTACTTC. Its translation: CASSPGQAQETQYF. V gene TRBV18 combines with J gene TRBJ2-5; 8 positions agree with TRBD1. V shed 6 bases, J shed 1 base, and the junction held 4 bases outside the gene matches. CDR1 is KGHSH and CDR2 is LQKENI in the germline V gene. The CDR3 is 14 amino acids.

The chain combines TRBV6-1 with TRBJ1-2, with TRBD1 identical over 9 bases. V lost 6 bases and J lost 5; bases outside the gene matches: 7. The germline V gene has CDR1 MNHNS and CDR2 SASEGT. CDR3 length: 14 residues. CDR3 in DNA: TGTGCCAGCAGAGCCCGGGACAGGGAATATGGCTACACCTTC. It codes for CASRARDREYGYTF.

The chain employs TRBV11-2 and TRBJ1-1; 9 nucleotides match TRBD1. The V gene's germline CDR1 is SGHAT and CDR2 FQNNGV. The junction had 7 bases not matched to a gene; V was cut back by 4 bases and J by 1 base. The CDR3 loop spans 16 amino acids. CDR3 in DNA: TGTGCCAGCAGCTACAGGACAGGGGCGCCGAACACTGAAGCTTTCTTT. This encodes CASSYRTGAPNTEAFF.

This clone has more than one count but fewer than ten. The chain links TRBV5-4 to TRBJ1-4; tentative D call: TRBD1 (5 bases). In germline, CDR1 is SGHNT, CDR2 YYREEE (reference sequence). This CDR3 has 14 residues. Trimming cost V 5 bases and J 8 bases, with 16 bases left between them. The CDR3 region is CASRSQSGGEKLFF. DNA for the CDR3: TGTGCCAGCAGATCACAGTCGGGGGGAGAAAAACTGTTTTTT.

The DNA of the CDR3 is TGTGCCAGCAGCTTACTGTTTAATCAGCCCCAGCATTTT. Translation gives CASSLLFNQPQHF. The V gene is TRBV7-2, the J gene TRBJ1-5; D is undetermined. Germline lookup yields CDR1 SGHTA and CDR2 FQGNSA. This CDR3 spans 13 amino acids. Trimming stripped 2 bases from V and 4 bases from J, with 6 bases between.

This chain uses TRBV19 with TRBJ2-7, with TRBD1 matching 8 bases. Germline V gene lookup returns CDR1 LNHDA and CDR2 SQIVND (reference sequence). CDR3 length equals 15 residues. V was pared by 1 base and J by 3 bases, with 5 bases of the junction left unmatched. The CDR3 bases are TGTGCCAGTAGTATAGCAGGACAGGGCTTCTACGAGCAGTACTTC. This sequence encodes CASSIAGQGFYEQYF.